Presented here are 20 T cell receptor beta chains from one specimen sequenced in a study of blood T cell repertoires in COVID-19. Repertoires were generated with immunoSEQ multiplex PCR, while TCRdb's copy carries only in-frame clones and drops some. The sample records around 200,000 clones, approximately 85% being singletons. Input material: peripheral blood. These receptors were collected from a man in his sixties with acute or convalescent COVID-19.

The chain employs TRBV5-1 and TRBJ2-1, with 7 nucleotides matching TRBD1. Germline lookup yields CDR1 SGHRS and CDR2 YFSETQ. With V trimmed by 4 bases and J by 9 bases, 7 bases remained unmatched. This CDR3 region has 13 residues. CDR3 residues: CASSPTGIGEQFF. CDR3 bases: TGCGCCAGCAGCCCGACAGGGATAGGTGAGCAGTTCTTC.

This sequence joins TRBV18 and TRBJ2-7; TRBD1 matches 12 bases. V lost 1 base and J lost 1; bases outside the gene matches: 5. The CDR3 sequence is 17 residues long. Germline CDR1 KGHSH, CDR2 LQKENI. The CDR3 DNA reads TGTGCCAGCTCACCACTCCAGGGACAGGGGGCATCCTACGAGCAGTACTTC. It translates to CASSPLQGQGASYEQYF.

The count of this clone is one. V is TRBV6-1 and J is TRBJ2-3, with 10 bases that match TRBD2. The CDR3 is made up of 16 amino acids. Looked up from germline, CDR1 is MNHNS and CDR2 is SASEGT. With 3 bases clipped from V and 5 bases from J, the junction kept 8 bases outside the gene matches. CDR3 bases: TGTGCCAGCAGTGACCTTGCTAGCGGGGGACGAGATACGCAGTATTTT. Translated, it gives CASSDLASGGRDTQYF.

The chain has TRBV5-1 and TRBJ1-4; no firm D call. Germline CDR1 is SGHRS and CDR2 is YFSETQ. Trimming shortened V by 0 bases and J by 0 bases, and 6 bases separated the two germline ends. The CDR3 runs to 15 residues. The DNA for the CDR3 is TGCGCCAGCAGCTTGGTGGGAGCAACTAATGAAAAACTGTTTTTT. Amino acids: CASSLVGATNEKLFF.

J is TRBJ2-7 and V is TRBV30; D is undetermined. This CDR3 comprises 13 residues. The V end was cut by 1 base, the J end by 2 bases, with 9 bases between. The germline V gene has CDR1 GTSNPN and CDR2 SVGIG (reference sequence). CDR3 amino acids: CAWSGPETYEQYF. The CDR3 nucleotides are TGTGCCTGGAGTGGGCCGGAGACCTACGAGCAGTACTTC.

The V gene is TRBV4-1, the J gene TRBJ2-3; D is perhaps TRBD2 (5 bases). Trimming pared 4 bases from V and 7 bases from J, leaving 15 bases between. CDR1 and CDR2 from the germline V gene are MGHRA and YSYEKL. This CDR3 contains 14 residues. In nucleotides, the CDR3 is TGCGCCAGCAGCCCAGACGCCCTAGCTTATACGCAGTATTTT. It specifies CASSPDALAYTQYF.

J is TRBJ2-3 and V is TRBV5-1, with 8 bases lining up with TRBD2. After removal of 0 bases from V and 4 bases from J, the junction contained 7 bases not matched to a gene. The CDR3 spans 16 residues. Germline CDR1 is SGHRS and CDR2 is YFSETQ. The CDR3 sequence is CASSLDTAGGSDTQYF. The CDR3 DNA reads TGCGCCAGCAGCTTGGACACCGCGGGAGGATCAGATACGCAGTATTTT.

The CDR3 reads CASSIVTRRDQPQHF. Here the CDR3 DNA reads TGTGCCAGTAGTATTGTTACGAGGAGGGATCAGCCCCAGCATTTT. The V gene is TRBV19, the J gene TRBJ1-5; D is ambiguous. Germline CDR1 and CDR2: LNHDA and SQIVND (reference sequence). CDR3 length: 15 amino acids. V was trimmed by 3 bases and J by 5 bases, leaving 14 bases between them.

This chain connects TRBV21-1 to TRBJ2-1; TRBD1, the table's D call, was not compared with the DNA. TRBV21-1 is marked as a pseudogene. This CDR3 comprises 14 residues. The CDR3 protein is CASNLRTVYNEQFF. CDR3 coding DNA: TGTGCCAGCAATCTGCGGACAGTGTACAATGAGCAGTTCTTC.

In this sample, this clone turned up a few times. This chain connects TRBV4-1 to TRBJ2-1; D unclear. This CDR3 has 11 residues. CDR1 is MGHRA and CDR2 is YSYEKL in the germline V gene. V was trimmed by 2 bases and J by 10 bases, leaving 6 bases between them. The CDR3 here is CASSQFEEQFF. For the CDR3, the DNA is TGCGCCAGCAGCCAATTTGAGGAGCAGTTCTTC.

The chain links TRBV2 to TRBJ2-7, with D maybe TRBD1 (5 bases). This CDR3 spans 14 amino acids. Germline CDR1 reads SNHLY; CDR2 reads FYNNEI. Trimming cost V 1 base and J 5 bases, with 12 bases left between them. The CDR3, as DNA: TGTGCCAGCAGTGAAGTAGGGGCCCGCCACGAGCAGTACTTC. Translating gives CASSEVGARHEQYF. The full variable domain, completed using reference TRBV2 and TRBJ2-7, is EPEVTQTPSHQVTQMGQEVILRCVPISNHLYFYWYRQILGQKVEFLVSFYNNEISEKSEIFDDQFSVERPDGSNFTLKIRSTKLEDSAMYFCASSEVGARHEQYFGPGTRLTVT.

The V and J genes are TRBV19 and TRBJ2-3; TRBD1 matches at 8 bases. Germline V gene data show CDR1 as LNHDA and CDR2 as SQIVND (reference sequence). CDR3 length: 15 residues. The V and J ends lost 7 bases and 2 bases, in that order; junction bases with no gene match: 8. CDR3 sequence (DNA): TGTGCCAGTAAATGGCAGGGGGCTACCACAGATACGCAGTATTTT. This sequence encodes CASKWQGATTDTQYF.

This clone appeared many times. The V call is TRBV28, the J call TRBJ1-1, with 8 bases matching TRBD1. J lost 9 bases, V lost 2 bases, and 5 bases had no gene match. CDR1 is MDHEN, CDR2 SYDVKM, per germline. The CDR3 totals 13 residues. DNA of the CDR3: TGTGCCAGCAGTTTACAGGGGGCCACAAAAGCTTTCTTT. It is translated as CASSLQGATKAFF.

About this clone: The conserved phenylalanine or tryptophan is not found at the CDR3 terminus, so this likely reflects a read error. The DNA is omitted, as the CDR3 cannot be located on it reliably, and the CDR3 follows TCRdb's listing. The rearrangement joins TRBV10-3 to TRBJ2-7; TRBD1, the table's D call, was not compared with the DNA. 11 amino acids form the CDR3, both terminal residues included. Germline V lookup: CDR1 ENHRY, CDR2 SYGVKD. CDR3 region: CAISDGTSNWI.

This clone was seen a handful of times. An end of the junction does not agree with germline; a read error may underlie this. V gene TRBV7-9 combines with J gene TRBJ1-3; D ambiguous. From germline, CDR1 is SEHNR and CDR2 FQNEAQ (reference sequence). This CDR3 is built from 8 residues. The DNA for the CDR3 is TGTGCCAGCAGCCTTCCCGATTTT. Translating gives CASSLPDF.

This chain uses TRBV7-9 with TRBJ1-1; D is unclear. V lost 3 bases to trimming and J lost 0 bases, with 5 bases between them. CDR1 is SEHNR, CDR2 FQNEAQ, per germline (reference sequence). The CDR3 is made up of 13 amino acids. The CDR3, as DNA: TGTGCCAGCAGCTTTGACATGAACACTGAAGCTTTCTTT. Encoded protein: CASSFDMNTEAFF.

V is TRBV2 and J is TRBJ2-1; TRBD2 agrees at 7 bases. Germline V gene sequence: CDR1 SNHLY, CDR2 FYNNEI. The CDR3 consists of 11 residues. V shed 9 bases and J 8 bases; nucleotides not matched to a gene: 4. The CDR3 DNA reads as TGTGCCAGTGGGGCGGGAGATGAGCAGTTCTTC. It yields the protein CASGAGDEQFF.

The chain is built from TRBV7-8 and TRBJ2-3, with 8 bases lining up with TRBD2. The CDR3 contains 17 residues. V lost 5 bases to trimming and J lost 0 bases; unmatched junction nucleotides: 10. Looked up from germline, CDR1 is SGHVS and CDR2 is FQNEAQ. DNA for the CDR3: TGTGCCAGCAGCCGTTATGGGGCTAGCGGGAGCACAGATACGCAGTATTTT. It yields the protein CASSRYGASGSTDTQYF.

Regarding this clone: Other DNA sequences in this sample translate to the same CDR3. The V and J genes are TRBV4-1 and TRBJ2-6, with unresolved D. The V end was cut by 1 base, the J end by 0 bases, with 7 bases between. This CDR3 region has 16 residues. The germline V gene has CDR1 MGHRA and CDR2 YSYEKL. The CDR3 bases are TGCGCCAGCAGCCAAGTTGGCGGCTCTGGGGCCAACGTCCTGACTTTC. Encoded protein: CASSQVGGSGANVLTF.

CDR3 sequence: CASSRRGLVPTVQPQHF. The CDR3, as DNA: TGTGCCAGCAGCCGGAGAGGACTTGTCCCGACGGTTCAGCCCCAGCATTTT. V is TRBV5-6 and J is TRBJ1-5; D remains ambiguous. Germline loops: CDR1 SGHDT, CDR2 YYEEEE. This CDR3 contains 17 residues. V dropped 4 bases and J dropped 6 bases, with 23 bases sitting between them. Combining the CDR3 with reference TRBV5-6 and TRBJ1-5 gives the whole variable domain DAGVTQSPTHLIKTRGQQVTLRCSPKSGHDTVSWYQQALGQGPQFIFQYYEEEERQRGNFPDRFSGHQFPNYSSELNVNALLLGDSALYLCASSRRGLVPTVQPQHFGDGTRLSIL.